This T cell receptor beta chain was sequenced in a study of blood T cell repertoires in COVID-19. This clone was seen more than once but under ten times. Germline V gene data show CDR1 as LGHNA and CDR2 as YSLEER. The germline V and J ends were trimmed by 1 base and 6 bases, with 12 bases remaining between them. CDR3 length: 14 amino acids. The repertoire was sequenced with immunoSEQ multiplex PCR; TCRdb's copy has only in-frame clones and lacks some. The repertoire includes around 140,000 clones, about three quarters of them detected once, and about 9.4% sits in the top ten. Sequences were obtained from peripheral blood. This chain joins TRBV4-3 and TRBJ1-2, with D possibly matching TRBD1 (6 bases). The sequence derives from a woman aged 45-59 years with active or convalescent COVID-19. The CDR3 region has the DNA TGCGCCAGCAGCCAAGCCGGGACACAACATGGCTACACCTTC. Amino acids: CASSQAGTQHGYTF.